This record covers a single T cell receptor (beta chain). As yet, its antigen is unknown. The data belong to a study of long-term antiretroviral therapy in people with HIV. Study conclusions and caveats: Transplant-donor-level diversity was not reached after ART, though diversity increased.

Samples were assayed with immunoSEQ v3.0 at survey level. This table comes from immunoSEQ multiplex PCR, and its TCRdb copy is limited to in-frame clones, with some not included. The sample lists some 40,000 clones; roughly nine tenths were seen once. This sequence was found in a woman aged 50 to 60 with HIV. The source material was unsorted PBMCs, sampled 1.2 years after starting antiretroviral therapy.

The CDR3 DNA follows: TGTGCCAGCAGCAAAGGGGTATTATTAGGGACACCCTACGAGCAGTACTTC. Protein sequence: CASSKGVLLGTPYEQYF. The chain recombines TRBV14 with TRBJ2-7; tentatively, D is TRBD1 (6 bases). There are 17 residues in the CDR3. The V and J ends lost 5 bases and 2 bases respectively, with 22 bases between them. The germline V gene has CDR1 SGHDN and CDR2 FVKESK. Variable domain in full (rest from reference TRBV14 and TRBJ2-7): EAGVTQFPSHSVIEKGQTVTLRCDPISGHDNLYWYRRVMGKEIKFLLHFVKESKQDESGMPNNRFLAERTGGTYSTLKVQPAELEDSGVYFCASSKGVLLGTPYEQYFGPGTRLTVT.